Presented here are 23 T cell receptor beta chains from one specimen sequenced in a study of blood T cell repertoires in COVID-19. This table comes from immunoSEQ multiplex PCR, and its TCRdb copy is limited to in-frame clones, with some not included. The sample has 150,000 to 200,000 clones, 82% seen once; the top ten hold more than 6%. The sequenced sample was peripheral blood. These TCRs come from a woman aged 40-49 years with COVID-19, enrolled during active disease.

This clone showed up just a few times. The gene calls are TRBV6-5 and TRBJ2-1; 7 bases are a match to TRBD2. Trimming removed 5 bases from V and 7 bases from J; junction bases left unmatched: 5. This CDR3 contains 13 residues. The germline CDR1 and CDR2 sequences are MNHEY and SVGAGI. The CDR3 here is CASSSGDQNEQFF. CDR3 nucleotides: TGTGCCAGCAGTAGCGGGGATCAAAATGAGCAGTTCTTC.

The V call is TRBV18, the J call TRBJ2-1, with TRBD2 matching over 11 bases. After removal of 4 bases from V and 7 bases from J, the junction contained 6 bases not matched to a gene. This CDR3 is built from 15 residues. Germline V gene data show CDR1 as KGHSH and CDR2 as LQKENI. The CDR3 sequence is CASSLTLAGENEQFF. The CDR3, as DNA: TGTGCCAGCTCACTTACACTAGCGGGAGAGAATGAGCAGTTCTTC.

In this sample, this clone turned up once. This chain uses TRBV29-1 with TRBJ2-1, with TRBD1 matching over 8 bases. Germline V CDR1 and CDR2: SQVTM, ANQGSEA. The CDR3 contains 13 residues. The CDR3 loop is CSARDRRYNEQFF. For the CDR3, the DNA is TGCTCCGCCCGGGACAGGCGATACAATGAGCAGTTCTTC.

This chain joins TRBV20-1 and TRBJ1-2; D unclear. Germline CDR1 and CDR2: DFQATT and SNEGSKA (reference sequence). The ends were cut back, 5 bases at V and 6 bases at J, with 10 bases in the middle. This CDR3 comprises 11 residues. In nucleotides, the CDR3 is TGCAGTGCTGCAGACACGGATGGCTACACCTTC. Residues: CSAADTDGYTF.

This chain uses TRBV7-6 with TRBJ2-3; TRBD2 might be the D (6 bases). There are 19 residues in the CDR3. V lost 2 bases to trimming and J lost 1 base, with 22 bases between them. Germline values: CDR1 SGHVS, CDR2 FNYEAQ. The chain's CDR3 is CASSLIPLGGTRGTDTQYF. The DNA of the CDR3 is TGTGCCAGCAGCTTAATACCACTCGGAGGGACGCGTGGCACAGATACGCAGTATTTT.

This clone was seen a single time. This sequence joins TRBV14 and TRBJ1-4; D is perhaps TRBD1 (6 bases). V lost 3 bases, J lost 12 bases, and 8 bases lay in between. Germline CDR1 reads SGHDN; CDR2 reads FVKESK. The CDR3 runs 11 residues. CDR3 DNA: TGTGCCAGCAGCCACCGACAGGAACTGTTTTTT. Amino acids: CASSHRQELFF.

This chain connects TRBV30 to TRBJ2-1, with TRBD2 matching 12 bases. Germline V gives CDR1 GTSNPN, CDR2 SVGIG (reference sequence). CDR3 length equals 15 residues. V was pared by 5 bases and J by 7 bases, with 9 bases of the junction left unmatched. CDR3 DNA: TGTGCCTGGGGCGCGGGACTAGCGGGTTTTAATGAGCAGTTCTTC. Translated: CAWGAGLAGFNEQFF.

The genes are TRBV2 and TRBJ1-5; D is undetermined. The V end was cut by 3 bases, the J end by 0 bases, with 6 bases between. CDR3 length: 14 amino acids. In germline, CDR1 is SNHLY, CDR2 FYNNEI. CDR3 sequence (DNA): TGTGCCAGCAGTGATAGGAGTAGCAATCAGCCCCAGCATTTT. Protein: CASSDRSSNQPQHF.

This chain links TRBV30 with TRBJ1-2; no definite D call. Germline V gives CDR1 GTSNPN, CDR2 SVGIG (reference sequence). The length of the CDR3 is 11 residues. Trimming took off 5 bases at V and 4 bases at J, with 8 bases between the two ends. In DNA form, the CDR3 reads TGTGCCTGGGGGATTAGCTATGGCTACACCTTC. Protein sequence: CAWGISYGYTF.

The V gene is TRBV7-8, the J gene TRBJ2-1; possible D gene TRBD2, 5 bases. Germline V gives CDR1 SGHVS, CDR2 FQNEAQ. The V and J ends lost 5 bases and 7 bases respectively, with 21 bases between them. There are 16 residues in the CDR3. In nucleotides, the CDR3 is TGTGCCAGCAGCGATACTCGGGCCTCCCCGGGGAATGAGCAGTTCTTC. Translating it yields CASSDTRASPGNEQFF.

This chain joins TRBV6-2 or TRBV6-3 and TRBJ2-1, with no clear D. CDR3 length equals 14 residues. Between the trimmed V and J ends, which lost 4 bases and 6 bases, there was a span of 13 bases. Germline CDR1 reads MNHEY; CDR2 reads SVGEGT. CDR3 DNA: TGTGCCAGCAGTTCTCTTGATGGCCCCAATGAGCAGTTCTTC. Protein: CASSSLDGPNEQFF.

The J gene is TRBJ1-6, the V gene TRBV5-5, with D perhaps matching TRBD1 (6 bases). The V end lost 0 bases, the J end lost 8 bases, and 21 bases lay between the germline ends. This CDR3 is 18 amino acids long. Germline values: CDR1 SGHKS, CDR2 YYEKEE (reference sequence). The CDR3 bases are TGTGCCAGCAGCTTGGCCCTCTCCGTGGGGGGGCTCTATTCACCCCTCCACTTT. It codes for CASSLALSVGGLYSPLHF.

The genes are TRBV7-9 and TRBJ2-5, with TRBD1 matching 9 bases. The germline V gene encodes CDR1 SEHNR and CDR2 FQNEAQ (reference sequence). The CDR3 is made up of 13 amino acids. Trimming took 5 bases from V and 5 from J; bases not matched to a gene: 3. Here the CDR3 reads CASSPQGAETQYF. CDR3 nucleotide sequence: TGTGCCAGCAGCCCACAGGGGGCGGAGACCCAGTACTTC.

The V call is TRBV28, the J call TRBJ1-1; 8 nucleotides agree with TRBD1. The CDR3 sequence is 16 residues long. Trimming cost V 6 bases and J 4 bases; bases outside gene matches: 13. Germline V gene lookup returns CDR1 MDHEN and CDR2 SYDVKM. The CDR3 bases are TGTGCCAGCAGCCACCCTACCGCAGGGGGCTCCACTGAAGCTTTCTTT. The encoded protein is CASSHPTAGGSTEAFF.

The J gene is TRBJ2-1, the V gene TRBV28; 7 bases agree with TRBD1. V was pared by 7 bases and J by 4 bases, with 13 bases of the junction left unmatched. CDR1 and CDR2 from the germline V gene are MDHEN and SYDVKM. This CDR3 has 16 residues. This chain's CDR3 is CASTDGIGGAYNEQFF. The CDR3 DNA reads TGTGCCAGCACCGATGGTATAGGGGGCGCTTACAATGAGCAGTTCTTC.

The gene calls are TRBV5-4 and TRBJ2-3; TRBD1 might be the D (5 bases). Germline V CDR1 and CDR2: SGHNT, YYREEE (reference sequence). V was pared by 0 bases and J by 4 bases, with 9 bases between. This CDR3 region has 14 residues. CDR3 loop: CASSLDSRADTQYF. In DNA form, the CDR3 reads TGTGCCAGCAGCTTGGATTCCAGGGCAGATACGCAGTATTTT.

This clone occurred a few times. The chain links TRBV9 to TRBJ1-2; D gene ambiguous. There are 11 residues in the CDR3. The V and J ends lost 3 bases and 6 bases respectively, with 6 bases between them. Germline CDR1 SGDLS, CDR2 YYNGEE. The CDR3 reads CASSAPDGYTF. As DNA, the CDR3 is TGTGCCAGCAGCGCCCCGGATGGCTACACCTTC.

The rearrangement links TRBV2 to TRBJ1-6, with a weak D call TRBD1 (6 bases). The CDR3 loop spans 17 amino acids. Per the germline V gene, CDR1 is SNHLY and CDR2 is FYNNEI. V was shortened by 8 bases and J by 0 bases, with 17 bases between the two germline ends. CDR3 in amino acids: CASRREGGFSYNSPLHF. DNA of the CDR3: TGTGCCAGCCGCCGGGAGGGGGGTTTCTCCTATAATTCACCCCTCCACTTT.

Here the CDR3 DNA reads TGTGCCAGCAGCTCAGGGCTGGCGGGAGTATATGAGCAGTACTTC. It yields the protein CASSSGLAGVYEQYF. This sequence joins TRBV11-2 and TRBJ2-7; 7 bases line up with TRBD2. Germline V lookup: CDR1 SGHAT, CDR2 FQNNGV. The CDR3 sequence is 15 residues long. With V trimmed by 4 bases and J by 7 bases, 13 bases remained unmatched. Based on the CDR3 plus reference TRBV11-2 and TRBJ2-7, the full variable domain is EAGVAQSPRYKIIEKRQSVAFWCNPISGHATLYWYQQILGQGPKLLIQFQNNGVVDDSQLPKDRFSAERLKGVDSTLKIQPAKLEDSAVYLCASSSGLAGVYEQYFGPGTRLTVT.

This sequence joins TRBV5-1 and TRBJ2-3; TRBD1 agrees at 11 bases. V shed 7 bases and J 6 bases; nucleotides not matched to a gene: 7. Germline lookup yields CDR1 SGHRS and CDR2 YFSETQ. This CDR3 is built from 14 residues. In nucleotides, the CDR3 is TGCGCCAGCCAAGGGACAGGGGGTGTTGATACGCAGTATTTT. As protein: CASQGTGGVDTQYF.

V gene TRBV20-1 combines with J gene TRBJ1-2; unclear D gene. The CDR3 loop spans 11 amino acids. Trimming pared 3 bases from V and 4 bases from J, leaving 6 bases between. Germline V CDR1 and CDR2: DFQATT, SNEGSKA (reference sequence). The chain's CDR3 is CSARLSYGYTF. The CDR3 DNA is TGCAGTGCTAGGCTTAGCTATGGCTACACCTTC.

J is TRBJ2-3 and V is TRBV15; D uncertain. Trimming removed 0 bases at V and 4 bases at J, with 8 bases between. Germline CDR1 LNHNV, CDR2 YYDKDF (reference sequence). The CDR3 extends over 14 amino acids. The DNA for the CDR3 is TGTGCCACCAGCAGAGATAACTTGGCAGATACGCAGTATTTT. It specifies CATSRDNLADTQYF.

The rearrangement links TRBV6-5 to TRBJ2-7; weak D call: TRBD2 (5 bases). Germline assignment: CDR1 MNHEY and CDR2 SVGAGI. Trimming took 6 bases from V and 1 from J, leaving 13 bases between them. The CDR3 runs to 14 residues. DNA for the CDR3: TGTGCCAGCAGCCGGGTTGGGAGTTCCTACGAGCAGTACGTC. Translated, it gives CASSRVGSSYEQYV.